These 27 T cell receptor beta chains were sequenced from one sample in a study of human T cells and chemical hapten exposure. In TCRdb, the RACE reads were re-called with MiXCR into one record per CDR3 protein. Among 150,000 or so distinct CDR3 sequences listed, roughly 14% were seen once. The sample's time point: patch test 1, 2 weeks after DPC sensitization. Treatment defined: therapeutic diphenylcyclopropenone sensitization with weekly scalp DPC. The material sequenced was whole blood, taken in connection with sensitization to the hapten diphenylcyclopropenone (DPC). These receptors all come from a woman under 40 with alopecia areata. Some clones in this sample may be carry-over from other donors' samples.

The V and J genes are TRBV7-8 and TRBJ1-2; TRBD1 matches at 8 bases. The CDR3 totals 15 residues. Trimming cost V 4 bases and J 4 bases; bases outside gene matches: 8. The germline CDR1 and CDR2 sequences are SGHVS and FQNEAQ. CDR3 nucleotide sequence: TGTGCCAGCAGCTCAGCGACAGGGGAGTTCTATGGCTACACCTTC. Amino acids: CASSSATGEFYGYTF.

This clonotype was counted between two and nine times. This sequence joins TRBV18 and TRBJ2-3; D gene unclear. Germline CDR1 is KGHSH and CDR2 is LQKENI. Trimming shortened V by 6 bases and J by 4 bases, and 14 bases separated the two germline ends. CDR3 length: 14 residues. DNA of the CDR3: TGTGCCAGCTCGAACACGGTAGACGCAGATACGCAGTATTTT. Amino acid sequence: CASSNTVDADTQYF.

The chain uses TRBV28 and TRBJ2-5; the D gene is possibly TRBD1 (5 bases). The germline CDR1 and CDR2 sequences are MDHEN and SYDVKM. The CDR3 sequence is 15 residues long. V gave up 6 bases and J gave up 1 base, with 15 bases separating them. For the CDR3, the DNA is TGTGCCAGCAGAAAGGGGTCGGGCTTCCAAGAGACCCAGTACTTC. This sequence encodes CASRKGSGFQETQYF. Full variable domain (missing parts from reference TRBV28 and TRBJ2-5): DVKVTQSSRYLVKRTGEKVFLECVQDMDHENMFWYRQDPGLGLRLIYFSYDVKMKEKGDIPEGYSVSREKKERFSLILESASTNQTSMYLCASRKGSGFQETQYFGPGTRLLVL.

This clonotype turned up a few times. J is TRBJ1-2 and V is TRBV6-5; no firm D call. The germline CDR1 and CDR2 sequences are MNHEY and SVGAGI. V was shortened by 0 bases and J by 4 bases, with 9 bases between the two germline ends. The CDR3 runs to 14 residues. CDR3 DNA sequence: TGTGCCAGCAGTTACTCAGGCCCAGGCTATGGCTACACCTTC. This codes for CASSYSGPGYGYTF.

The J gene is TRBJ2-3, the V gene TRBV15, with D tentatively TRBD2 (6 bases). The CDR3 sequence is 15 residues long. The germline gives CDR1 LNHNV, CDR2 YYDKDF (reference sequence). V was cut by 5 bases and J by 7 bases, with 19 bases left in between. The CDR3 loop reads CATSARGLAINTQYF. CDR3 bases: TGTGCCACCAGCGCGCGCGGGCTAGCGATAAATACGCAGTATTTT.

This clonotype has a count of ten or more. V gene TRBV18 combines with J gene TRBJ1-1; TRBD1 matches 8 bases. Trimming removed 3 bases from V and 0 bases from J; junction bases left unmatched: 3. This CDR3 has 15 residues. Germline CDR1 is KGHSH and CDR2 is LQKENI. CDR3 sequence (DNA): TGTGCCAGCTCACCGCTGGACAGGGTGAACACTGAAGCTTTCTTT. This translates into CASSPLDRVNTEAFF.

The genes are TRBV30 and TRBJ2-1; 16 nucleotides line up with TRBD2. The V and J ends lost 7 bases and 8 bases, in that order; junction bases with no gene match: 8. CDR1 and CDR2 (germline): GTSNPN, SVGIG (reference sequence). The CDR3 spans 15 residues. CDR3 in DNA: TGTGCCTCACCGGGACTAGCGGGAGGGGTGCATGAGCAGTTCTTC. It translates to CASPGLAGGVHEQFF.

J is TRBJ2-5 and V is TRBV11-2, with D tentatively TRBD2 (6 bases). Germline assignment: CDR1 SGHAT and CDR2 FQNNGV. CDR3 length: 13 residues. V was cut by 5 bases and J by 5 bases, with 12 bases left in between. Written as DNA, the CDR3 is TGTGCCAGCAGCCGACTAGTTGCCGAGACCCAGTACTTC. It codes for CASSRLVAETQYF.

This clonotype was seen repeatedly, ten times or more. This chain connects TRBV29-1 to TRBJ2-1; 15 positions match TRBD2. Losses at the gene ends were 7 bases for V and 6 bases for J; bases not matched to a gene: 4. Germline CDR1 SQVTM, CDR2 ANQGSEA. The CDR3 runs to 14 residues. The CDR3 reads CSAPGLAGGNEQFF. CDR3 bases: TGCAGCGCGCCGGGACTAGCGGGAGGCAATGAGCAGTTCTTC.

This clonotype was picked up a small number of times. The rearrangement links TRBV6-5 to TRBJ2-7, with TRBD1 matching 9 bases. Germline CDR1 MNHEY, CDR2 SVGAGI. The CDR3 is 13 amino acids. The V and J ends lost 6 bases and 6 bases, in that order; junction bases with no gene match: 6. The CDR3 sequence: CASSLGTGFEQYF. CDR3 nucleotides: TGTGCCAGCAGCCTTGGGACAGGGTTCGAGCAGTACTTC.

This clonotype was detected only a few times. This chain links TRBV7-9 with TRBJ2-1, with D perhaps TRBD1 (6 bases). Trimming left V 1 base short and J 5 bases short, with 9 bases between. The CDR3 runs to 14 residues. The germline V gene has CDR1 SEHNR and CDR2 FQNEAQ (reference sequence). The DNA for the CDR3 is TGTGCCAGCAGCTTAGGACAGGTCAACAATGAGCAGTTCTTC. Protein: CASSLGQVNNEQFF.

This chain links TRBV11-2 with TRBJ2-5, with 9 nucleotides matching TRBD2. The CDR3 is 15 amino acids. Trimming removed 5 bases from V and 5 bases from J; junction bases left unmatched: 9. Germline CDR1 and CDR2: SGHAT and FQNNGV. The CDR3 DNA follows: TGTGCCAGCAGCCCTTTAGCGGGGGAGGCGGAGACCCAGTACTTC. Translation: CASSPLAGEAETQYF. The full variable domain, rest sourced from reference TRBV11-2 and TRBJ2-5, is EAGVAQSPRYKIIEKRQSVAFWCNPISGHATLYWYQQILGQGPKLLIQFQNNGVVDDSQLPKDRFSAERLKGVDSTLKIQPAKLEDSAVYLCASSPLAGEAETQYFGPGTRLLVL.

The J gene is TRBJ2-7, the V gene TRBV9; no reliable D call. Trimming left V 3 bases short and J 6 bases short, with 16 bases between. The germline V gene encodes CDR1 SGDLS and CDR2 YYNGEE. The CDR3 spans 14 residues. This CDR3 reads CASSGDLLGTEQYF. The CDR3, as DNA: TGTGCCAGCAGCGGGGATCTGCTGGGTACCGAGCAGTACTTC.

The V gene is TRBV10-2, the J gene TRBJ2-3, with a weak D call TRBD2 (6 bases). Germline CDR1 WSHSY, CDR2 SAAADI. The CDR3 covers 12 residues. Deletions cut 8 bases from V and 5 bases from J, with 11 bases between. The CDR3 DNA is TGCGCCAGCTCGGTGGGAGGAGATACGCAGTATTTT. This sequence encodes CASSVGGDTQYF.

The rearrangement joins TRBV25-1 to TRBJ2-1; weak D call: TRBD2 (5 bases). The CDR3 has 15 residues. Germline V gene data show CDR1 as MGHDK and CDR2 as SYGVNS. With 3 bases removed from V and 7 bases from J, the gap between germline ends came to 16 bases. CDR3 sequence (DNA): TGTGCCAGCAGTGATCCGCGGGCCCTTGATAATGAGCAGTTCTTC. Protein product: CASSDPRALDNEQFF.

This rearrangement joins TRBV29-1 to TRBJ2-7; perhaps TRBD2 as D (5 bases). The germline CDR1 and CDR2 sequences are SQVTM and ANQGSEA. Trimming left V 2 bases short and J 0 bases short, with 8 bases between. The CDR3 extends over 13 amino acids. CDR3: CSVERRSSYEQYF. The CDR3 nucleotides read TGCAGCGTTGAACGGAGGAGCTCCTACGAGCAGTACTTC.

This clonotype was detected many times. The chain is built from TRBV7-9 and TRBJ1-5; D perhaps matches TRBD1 (6 bases). This CDR3 comprises 17 residues. Germline-derived CDR1 and CDR2 are SEHNR and FQNEAQ (reference sequence). V dropped 5 bases and J dropped 0 bases, with 17 bases sitting between them. CDR3 in DNA: TGTGCCAGCAGCCCGCTACAGGGACCGGCTAGCAATCAGCCCCAGCATTTT. This gives the protein CASSPLQGPASNQPQHF.

This clonotype occurred many times. The rearrangement joins TRBV5-5 to TRBJ2-1; the match to TRBD2 covers 14 bases. Trimming removed 4 bases from V and 8 bases from J; junction bases left unmatched: 5. The CDR3 spans 15 residues. Germline V gene data show CDR1 as SGHKS and CDR2 as YYEKEE (reference sequence). The DNA of the CDR3 is TGTGCCAGCAGCCCGGGACTAGCGGGAGTTGATGAGCAGTTCTTC. It yields the protein CASSPGLAGVDEQFF.

To note about this clonotype: A read error may explain this, as a much larger clone is one base away. V gene TRBV29-1 combines with J gene TRBJ2-2; TRBD2 might be the D (5 bases). Germline lookup yields CDR1 SQVTM and CDR2 ANQGSEA. The V end was cut by 5 bases, the J end by 1 base, with 11 bases between. The CDR3 spans 14 residues. CDR3 amino acids: CSVTIGVNTGELFF. The CDR3 nucleotides read TGCAGCGTTACCATCGGGGTGAACACCGGGGAGCTGTTTTTT.

This clonotype was seen ten or more times. The chain employs TRBV20-1 and TRBJ2-5, with D hard to call. V lost 3 bases and J 5 bases, leaving 10 bases between the germline ends. CDR1 and CDR2 from the germline V gene are DFQATT and SNEGSKA (reference sequence). The CDR3 runs 12 residues. The CDR3 sequence is CSARDSFETQYF. The CDR3 DNA reads TGCAGTGCTAGGGATAGTTTCGAGACCCAGTACTTC.

The CDR3 DNA reads TGTGCCAGCAGTTTGGGGCAGGGGGCTATAACCTACGAGCAGTACTTC. It yields the protein CASSLGQGAITYEQYF. This chain links TRBV28 with TRBJ2-7; 8 bases agree with TRBD1. The CDR3 runs to 16 residues. V lost 3 bases and J lost 2; bases outside the gene matches: 9. Germline CDR1 and CDR2: MDHEN and SYDVKM. The full variable domain, its missing parts supplied by reference TRBV28 and TRBJ2-7, is DVKVTQSSRYLVKRTGEKVFLECVQDMDHENMFWYRQDPGLGLRLIYFSYDVKMKEKGDIPEGYSVSREKKERFSLILESASTNQTSMYLCASSLGQGAITYEQYFGPGTRLTVT.

This clonotype showed up many times. This chain connects TRBV29-1 to TRBJ2-5, with a tentative D call TRBD2 (6 bases). V lost 7 bases and J lost 7, with 13 bases in between. Germline assignment: CDR1 SQVTM and CDR2 ANQGSEA. The CDR3 sequence is 11 residues long. This CDR3 is CSGGTSWTQYF. In DNA, the CDR3 is TGCAGCGGAGGGACTTCGTGGACCCAGTACTTC. The variable domain in full, completed from reference TRBV29-1 and TRBJ2-5, reads SAVISQKPSRDICQRGTSLTIQCQVDSQVTMMFWYRQQPGQSLTLIATANQGSEATYESGFVIDKFPISRPNLTFSTLTVSNMSPEDSSIYLCSGGTSWTQYFGPGTRLLVL.

This clonotype was counted only a few times. J is TRBJ1-5 and V is TRBV18; no firm D call. This CDR3 comprises 13 residues. CDR1 is KGHSH, CDR2 LQKENI, per germline. V lost 3 bases to trimming and J lost 5 bases, with 8 bases between them. CDR3 region: CASSPRADQPQHF. CDR3 sequence (DNA): TGTGCCAGCTCACCCCGGGCGGATCAGCCCCAGCATTTT.

The table lists this clonotype with a few counts. The V gene is TRBV5-1, the J gene TRBJ2-3; D unclear. Germline assignment: CDR1 SGHRS and CDR2 YFSETQ. The ends were cut back, 0 bases at V and 6 bases at J, with 5 bases in the middle. This CDR3 is 12 amino acids long. The CDR3: CASSLERDTQYF. The CDR3 DNA reads TGCGCCAGCAGCTTGGAGAGGGATACGCAGTATTTT.

This clonotype was detected only a few times. The CDR3 DNA is TGTGCCAGCAGCCAAGGTCACTTCGAGCAGTACTTC. Translated: CASSQGHFEQYF. The V call is TRBV14, the J call TRBJ2-7; the D is unclear. Germline V gene data show CDR1 as SGHDN and CDR2 as FVKESK. This CDR3 region has 12 residues. V lost 1 base and J lost 6, with 7 bases in between.

This clonotype was observed a handful of times. The chain has TRBV20-1 and TRBJ2-1; 10 nucleotides match TRBD2. This CDR3 is built from 15 residues. Unmatched junction bases numbered 5, after V lost 1 base and J lost 5 bases. Per germline, CDR1 DFQATT and CDR2 SNEGSKA (reference sequence). The CDR3 DNA reads TGCAGTGCTAGAGGCGTAGCGGGAGGTCACAATGAGCAGTTCTTC. This codes for CSARGVAGGHNEQFF.

The V gene is TRBV5-1, the J gene TRBJ2-7, with D perhaps matching TRBD1 or TRBD2 (5 bases each). Looked up from germline, CDR1 is SGHRS and CDR2 is YFSETQ. The V and J ends lost 7 bases and 4 bases respectively, with 18 bases between them. CDR3 length: 14 residues. CDR3 nucleotide sequence: TGCGCCAGCGGAGGCGTAGGGGCAGGGTACGAGCAGTACTTC. Protein sequence: CASGGVGAGYEQYF.